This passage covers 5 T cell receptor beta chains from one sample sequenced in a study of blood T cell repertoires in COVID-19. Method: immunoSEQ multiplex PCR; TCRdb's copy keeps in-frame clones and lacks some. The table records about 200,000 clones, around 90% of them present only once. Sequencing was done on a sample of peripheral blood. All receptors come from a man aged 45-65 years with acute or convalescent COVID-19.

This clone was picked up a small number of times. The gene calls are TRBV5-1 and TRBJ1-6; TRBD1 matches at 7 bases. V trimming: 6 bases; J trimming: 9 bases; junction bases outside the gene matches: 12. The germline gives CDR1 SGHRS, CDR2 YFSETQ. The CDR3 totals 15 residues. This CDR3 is CASTTTSTGSSPLHF. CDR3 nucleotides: TGCGCCAGCACCACAACCTCGACAGGGAGTTCACCCCTCCACTTT.

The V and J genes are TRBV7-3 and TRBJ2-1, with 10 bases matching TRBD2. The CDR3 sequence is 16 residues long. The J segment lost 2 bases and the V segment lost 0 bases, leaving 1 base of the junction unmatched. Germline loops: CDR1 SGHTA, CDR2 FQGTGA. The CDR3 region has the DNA TGTGCCAGCAGCTTAACCAGCGGGGGGGCCTACAATGAGCAGTTCTTC. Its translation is CASSLTSGGAYNEQFF.

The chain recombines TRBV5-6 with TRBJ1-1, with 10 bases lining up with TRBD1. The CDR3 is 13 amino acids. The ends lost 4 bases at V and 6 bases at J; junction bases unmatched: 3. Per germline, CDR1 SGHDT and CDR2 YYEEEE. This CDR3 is CASSLGQGAEAFF. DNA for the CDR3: TGTGCCAGCAGCCTCGGACAGGGGGCTGAAGCTTTCTTT.

The CDR3 bases are TGCGCCAGCAGCGTCGGGACTCGGCAAGAGACCCAGTACTTC. Its translation: CASSVGTRQETQYF. The rearrangement uses TRBV5-1 and TRBJ2-5, with D perhaps matching TRBD2 (6 bases). V shed 4 bases and J shed 2 bases, with 12 bases lying between them. Germline loops: CDR1 SGHRS, CDR2 YFSETQ. The CDR3 has 14 amino acids.

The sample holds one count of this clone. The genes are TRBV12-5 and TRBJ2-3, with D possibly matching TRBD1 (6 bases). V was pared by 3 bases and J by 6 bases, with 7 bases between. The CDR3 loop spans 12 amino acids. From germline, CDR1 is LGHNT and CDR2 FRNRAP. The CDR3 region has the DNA TGTGCTAGTGGTTTAACAGGGGATACGCAGTATTTT. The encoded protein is CASGLTGDTQYF.